This entry features one T cell receptor beta chain sequence. What it binds is not known. Some clones are missing from TCRdb's copy, which holds only in-frame ones; the method was immunoSEQ multiplex PCR. The sample lists about 200,000 clones, roughly 85% seen once, with around 5.6% in the top ten. The CDR3 is 14 residues long. Germline values: CDR1 SGHVS, CDR2 FQNEAQ. The V end was cut by 3 bases, the J end by 4 bases, with 12 bases between. An approximately 130-subject validation cohort, separate from the roughly 670-subject first cohort, supplied the donors. These data belong to a study of cytomegalovirus exposure and HLA in healthy donors. The study's findings and limits: The listing of roughly 160 TCR beta chains classed them as cytomegalovirus-associated.

The specimen sequenced was PBMCs. This sequence joins TRBV7-8 and TRBJ1-1, with D unresolved. The sequence was obtained from a woman under 30 in good health and CMV-seronegative. Written as DNA, the CDR3 is TGTGCCAGCAGCTTTCCTGACCGGGGCACTGAAGCTTTCTTT. Protein: CASSFPDRGTEAFF.